The present entry profiles one T cell receptor (beta chain) with its context. There are 16 residues in the CDR3. Per germline, CDR1 SGHRS and CDR2 YFSETQ. Trimming at V came to 3 bases and at J to 0 bases, leaving 5 bases not matched to a gene. The data stem from a study of T cells after yellow fever vaccination. TCRdb re-called the 5' RACE reads with MiXCR, one entry per CDR3 protein. The table lists 620,000 or so distinct CDR3 sequences, 9% to 15% of them singletons. The sequence came from a man between 25 and 39 years old who received the YFV17D yellow fever vaccine. The sample consisted of PBMCs, taken on the day of the yellow fever booster vaccination. The V gene is TRBV5-1, the J gene TRBJ2-3; 9 nucleotides agree with TRBD2. CDR3: CASSWPAGGSTDTQYF. The DNA for the CDR3 is TGCGCCAGCAGCTGGCCAGCGGGAGGTAGCACAGATACGCAGTATTTT.